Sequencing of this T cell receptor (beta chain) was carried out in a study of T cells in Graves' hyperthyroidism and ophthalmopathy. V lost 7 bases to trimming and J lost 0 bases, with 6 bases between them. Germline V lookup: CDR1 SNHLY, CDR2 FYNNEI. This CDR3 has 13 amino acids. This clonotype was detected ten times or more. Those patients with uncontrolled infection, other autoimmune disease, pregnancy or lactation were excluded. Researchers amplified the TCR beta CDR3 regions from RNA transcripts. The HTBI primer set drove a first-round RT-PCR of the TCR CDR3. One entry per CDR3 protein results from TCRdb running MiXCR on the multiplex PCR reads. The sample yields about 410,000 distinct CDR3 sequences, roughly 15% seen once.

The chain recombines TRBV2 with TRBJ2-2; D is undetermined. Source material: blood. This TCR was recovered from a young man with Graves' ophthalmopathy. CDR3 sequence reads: CASTSANTGELFF. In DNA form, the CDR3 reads TGTGCCAGCACTTCCGCGAACACCGGGGAGCTGTTTTTT.